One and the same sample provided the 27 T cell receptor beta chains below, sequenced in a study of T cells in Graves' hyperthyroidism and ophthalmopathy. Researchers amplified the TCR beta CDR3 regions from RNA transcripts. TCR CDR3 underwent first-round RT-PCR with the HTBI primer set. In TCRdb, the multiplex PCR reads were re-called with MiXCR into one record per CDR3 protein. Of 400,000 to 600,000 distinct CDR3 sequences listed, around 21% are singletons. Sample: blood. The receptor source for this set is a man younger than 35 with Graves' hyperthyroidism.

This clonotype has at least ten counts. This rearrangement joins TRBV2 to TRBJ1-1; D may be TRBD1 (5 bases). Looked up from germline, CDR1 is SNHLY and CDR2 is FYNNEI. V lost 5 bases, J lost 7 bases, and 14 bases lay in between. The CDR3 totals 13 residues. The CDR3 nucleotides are TGTGCCAGCAGTTTAGTTTGGGACGGTGAAGCTTTCTTT. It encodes CASSLVWDGEAFF.

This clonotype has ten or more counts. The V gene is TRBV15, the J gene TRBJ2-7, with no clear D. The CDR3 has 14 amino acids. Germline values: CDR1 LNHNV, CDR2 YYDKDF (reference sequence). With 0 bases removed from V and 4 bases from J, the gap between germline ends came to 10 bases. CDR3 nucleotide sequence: TGTGCCACCAGCAGAGAGTCCGGATTATACGAGCAGTACTTC. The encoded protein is CATSRESGLYEQYF. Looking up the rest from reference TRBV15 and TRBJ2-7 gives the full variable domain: DAMVIQNPRYQVTQFGKPVTLSCSQTLNHNVMYWYQQKSSQAPKLLFHYYDKDFNNEADTPDNFQSRRPNTSFCFLDIRSPGLGDTAMYLCATSRESGLYEQYFGPGTRLTVT.

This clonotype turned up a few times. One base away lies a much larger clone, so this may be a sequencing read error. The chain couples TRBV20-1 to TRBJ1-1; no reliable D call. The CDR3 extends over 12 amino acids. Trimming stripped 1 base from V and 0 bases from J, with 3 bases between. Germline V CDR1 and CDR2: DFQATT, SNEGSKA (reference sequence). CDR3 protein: CSARVLNTEAFF. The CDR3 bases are TGCAGTGCTAGAGTACTGAACACTGAAGCTTTCTTT.

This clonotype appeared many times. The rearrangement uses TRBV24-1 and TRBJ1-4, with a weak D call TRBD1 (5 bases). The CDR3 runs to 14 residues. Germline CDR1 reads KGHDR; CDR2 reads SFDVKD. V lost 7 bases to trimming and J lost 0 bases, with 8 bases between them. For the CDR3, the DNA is TGTGCCACCAGGGGGGGGGCAACTAATGAAAAACTGTTTTTT. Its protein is CATRGGATNEKLFF.

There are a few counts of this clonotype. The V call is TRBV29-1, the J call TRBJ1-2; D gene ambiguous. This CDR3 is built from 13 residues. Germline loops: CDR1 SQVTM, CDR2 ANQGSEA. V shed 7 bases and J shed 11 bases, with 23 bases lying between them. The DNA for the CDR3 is TGCAGCGCCCGCGGGATCCTGGTAGGCGGTTACACCTTC. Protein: CSARGILVGGYTF.

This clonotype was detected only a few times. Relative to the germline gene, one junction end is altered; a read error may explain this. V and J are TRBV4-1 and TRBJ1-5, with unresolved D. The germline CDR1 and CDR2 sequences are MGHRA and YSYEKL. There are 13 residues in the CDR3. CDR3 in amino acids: CASGQVFGQPQHF. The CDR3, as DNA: TGCGCCAGCGGCCAAGTGTTCGGCCAGCCCCAGCATTTT.

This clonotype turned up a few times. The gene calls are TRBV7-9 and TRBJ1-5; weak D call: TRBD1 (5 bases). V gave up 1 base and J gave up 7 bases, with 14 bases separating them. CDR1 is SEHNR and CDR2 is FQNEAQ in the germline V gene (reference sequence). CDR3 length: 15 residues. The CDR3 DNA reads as TGTGCCAGCAGCTTAGGGCAGGGAGGCAGGCAGCCCCAGCATTTT. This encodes CASSLGQGGRQPQHF.

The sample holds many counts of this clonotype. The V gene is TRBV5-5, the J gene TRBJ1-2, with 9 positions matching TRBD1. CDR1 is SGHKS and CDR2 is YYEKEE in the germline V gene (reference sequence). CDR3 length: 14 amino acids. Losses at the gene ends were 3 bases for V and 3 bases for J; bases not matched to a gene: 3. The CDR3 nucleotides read TGTGCCAGCAGCTACACAGGGGGCTACTATGGCTACACCTTC. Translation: CASSYTGGYYGYTF.

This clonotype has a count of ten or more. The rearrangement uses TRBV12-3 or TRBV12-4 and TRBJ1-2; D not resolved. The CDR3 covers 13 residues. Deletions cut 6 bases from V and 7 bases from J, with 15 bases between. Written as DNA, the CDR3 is TGTGCCAGCAGCCTGGGGAGGTCAGGTGGCTACACCTTC. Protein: CASSLGRSGGYTF.

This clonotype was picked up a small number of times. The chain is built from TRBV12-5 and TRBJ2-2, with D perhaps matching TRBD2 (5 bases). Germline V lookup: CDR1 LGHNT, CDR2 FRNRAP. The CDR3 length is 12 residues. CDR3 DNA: TGTGCCAGCGGCTTGAACACCGGGGAGCTGTTTTTT. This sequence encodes CASGLNTGELFF.

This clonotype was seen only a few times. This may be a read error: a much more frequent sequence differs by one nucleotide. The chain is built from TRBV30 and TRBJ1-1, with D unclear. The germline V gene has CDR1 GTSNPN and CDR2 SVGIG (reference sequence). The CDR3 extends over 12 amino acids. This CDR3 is CAWTPGETEACF. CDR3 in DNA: TGTGCCTGGACTCCTGGGGAAACTGAAGCTTGCTTT.

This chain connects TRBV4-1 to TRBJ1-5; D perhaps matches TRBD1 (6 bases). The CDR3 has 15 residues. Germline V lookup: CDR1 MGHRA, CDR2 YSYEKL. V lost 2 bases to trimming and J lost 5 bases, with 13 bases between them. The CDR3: CASSQPQRGYQPQHF. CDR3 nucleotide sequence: TGCGCCAGCAGCCAACCCCAGAGGGGGTATCAGCCCCAGCATTTT.

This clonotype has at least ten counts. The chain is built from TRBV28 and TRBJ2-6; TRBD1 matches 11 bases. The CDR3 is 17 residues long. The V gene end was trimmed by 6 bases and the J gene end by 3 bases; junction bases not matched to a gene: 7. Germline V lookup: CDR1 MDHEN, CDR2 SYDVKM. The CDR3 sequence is CASSSGTGGYGANVLTF. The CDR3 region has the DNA TGTGCCAGCAGCTCCGGGACAGGGGGTTATGGGGCCAACGTCCTGACTTTC.

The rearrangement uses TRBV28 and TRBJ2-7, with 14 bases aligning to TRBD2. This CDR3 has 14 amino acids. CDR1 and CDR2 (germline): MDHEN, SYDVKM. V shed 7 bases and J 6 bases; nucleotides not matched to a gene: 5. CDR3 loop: CASKGGLAGVEQYF. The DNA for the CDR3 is TGTGCCAGCAAGGGGGGACTAGCGGGGGTCGAGCAGTACTTC.

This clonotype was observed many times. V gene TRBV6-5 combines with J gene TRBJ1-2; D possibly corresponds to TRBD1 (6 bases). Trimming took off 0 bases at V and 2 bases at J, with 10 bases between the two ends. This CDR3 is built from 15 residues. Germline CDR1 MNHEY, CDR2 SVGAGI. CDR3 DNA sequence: TGTGCCAGCAGTTACTCGAGGGGGTTCAACTATGGCTACACCTTC. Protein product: CASSYSRGFNYGYTF.

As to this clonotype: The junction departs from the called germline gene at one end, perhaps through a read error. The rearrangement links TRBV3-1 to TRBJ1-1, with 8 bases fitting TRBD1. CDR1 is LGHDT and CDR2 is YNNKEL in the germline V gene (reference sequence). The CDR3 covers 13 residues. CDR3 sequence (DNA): TGTGCCAGCAGGAGACAGGGGAACACTGAAGCTTGCTTT. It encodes CASRRQGNTEACF.

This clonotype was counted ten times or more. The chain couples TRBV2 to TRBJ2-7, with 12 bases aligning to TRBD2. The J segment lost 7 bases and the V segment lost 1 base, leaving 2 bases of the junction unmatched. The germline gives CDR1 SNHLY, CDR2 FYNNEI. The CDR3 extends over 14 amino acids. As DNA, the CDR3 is TGTGCCAGCAGTGAAGGACTAGCGGGGGTTGAGCAGTACTTC. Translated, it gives CASSEGLAGVEQYF.

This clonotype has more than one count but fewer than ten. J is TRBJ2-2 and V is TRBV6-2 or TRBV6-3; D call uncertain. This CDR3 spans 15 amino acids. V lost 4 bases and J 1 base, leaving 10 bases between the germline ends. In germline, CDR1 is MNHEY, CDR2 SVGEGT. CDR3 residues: CASSSPEENTGELFF. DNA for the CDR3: TGTGCCAGCAGTTCCCCTGAGGAGAACACCGGGGAGCTGTTTTTT.

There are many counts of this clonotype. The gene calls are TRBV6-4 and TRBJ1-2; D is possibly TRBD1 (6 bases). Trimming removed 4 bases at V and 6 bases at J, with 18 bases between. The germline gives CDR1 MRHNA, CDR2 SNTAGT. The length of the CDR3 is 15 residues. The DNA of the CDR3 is TGTGCCAGCAGTGCGGGGCCGGAGGGGGTAGATGGCTACACCTTC. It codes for CASSAGPEGVDGYTF.

For the CDR3, the DNA is TGTGCCAGCAGCTTAATCGGGGGGTCAGAGACCCAGTACTTC. This translates into CASSLIGGSETQYF. V usage is TRBV7-3 and J usage is TRBJ2-5; 7 nucleotides align to TRBD2. This CDR3 region has 14 residues. Germline V CDR1 and CDR2: SGHTA, FQGTGA. V lost 1 base and J lost 4; bases outside the gene matches: 3.

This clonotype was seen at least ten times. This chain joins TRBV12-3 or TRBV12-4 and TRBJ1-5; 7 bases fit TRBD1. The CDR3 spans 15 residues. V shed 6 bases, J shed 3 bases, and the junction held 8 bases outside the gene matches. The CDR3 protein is CASSFRDRTNQPQHF. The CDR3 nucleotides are TGTGCCAGCAGCTTCCGGGACAGAACCAATCAGCCCCAGCATTTT.

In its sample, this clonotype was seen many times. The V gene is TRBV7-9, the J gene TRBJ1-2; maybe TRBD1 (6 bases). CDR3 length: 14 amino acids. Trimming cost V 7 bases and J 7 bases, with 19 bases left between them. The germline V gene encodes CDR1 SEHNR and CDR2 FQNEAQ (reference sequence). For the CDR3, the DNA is TGTGCCAGCACTTGGACAGACGGTGAGGGTGGCTACACCTTC. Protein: CASTWTDGEGGYTF.

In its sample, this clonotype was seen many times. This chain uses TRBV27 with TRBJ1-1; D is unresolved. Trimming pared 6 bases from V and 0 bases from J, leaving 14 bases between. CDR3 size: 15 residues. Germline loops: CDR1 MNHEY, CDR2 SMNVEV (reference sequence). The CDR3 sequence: CASSPIGLMNTEAFF. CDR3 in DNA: TGTGCCAGCAGCCCGATCGGACTTATGAACACTGAAGCTTTCTTT.

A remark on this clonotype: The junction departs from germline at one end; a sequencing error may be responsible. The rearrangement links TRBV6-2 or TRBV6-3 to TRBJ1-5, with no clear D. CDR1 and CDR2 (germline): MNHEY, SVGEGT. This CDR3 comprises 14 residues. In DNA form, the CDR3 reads TGTGCCAGCAGAGCAACAGTCCTCTATCAGCCGCAGCATTTT. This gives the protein CASRATVLYQPQHF.

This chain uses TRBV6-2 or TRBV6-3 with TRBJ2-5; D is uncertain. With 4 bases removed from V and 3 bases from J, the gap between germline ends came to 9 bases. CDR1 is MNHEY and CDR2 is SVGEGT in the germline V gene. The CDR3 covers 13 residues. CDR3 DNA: TGTGCCAGCAGTTGGACGGCAAAAGAGACCCAGTACTTC. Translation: CASSWTAKETQYF.

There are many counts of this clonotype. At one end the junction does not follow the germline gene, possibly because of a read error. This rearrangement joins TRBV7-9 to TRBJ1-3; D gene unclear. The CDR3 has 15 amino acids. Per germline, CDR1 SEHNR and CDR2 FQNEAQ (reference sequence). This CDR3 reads CASSLVWGLANTIYF. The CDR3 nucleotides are TGTGCCAGCAGCTTAGTTTGGGGTCTTGCAAACACCATATACTTT.

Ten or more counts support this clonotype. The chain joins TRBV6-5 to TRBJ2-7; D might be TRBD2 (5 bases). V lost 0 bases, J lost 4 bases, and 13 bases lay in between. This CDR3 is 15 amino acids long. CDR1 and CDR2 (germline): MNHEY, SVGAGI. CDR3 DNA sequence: TGTGCCAGCAGTTACTCGATCGGGAACCCTTACGAGCAGTACTTC. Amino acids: CASSYSIGNPYEQYF.